The rows below give T cell receptor beta chains drawn from one sample of a study of blood T cell repertoires in COVID-19. Clones were read by immunoSEQ multiplex PCR, and TCRdb kept only the in-frame ones, dropping some. The table records about 400,000 clones, around 90% of them present only once. The sample comprised PBMCs or T cells enriched from blood (not recorded which). These receptors all come from a woman in her thirties or forties with acute COVID-19. The CDR3 runs from the conserved cysteine through the conserved F or W. A D gene is named only where the DNA matches it firmly. The listing skips clone size in some rows; elsewhere it reads once, few, many or a size class.

j_call,v_call,clone_size,d_call,cdr3_nt,cdr3_aa
TRBJ2-6,TRBV5-8,.,TRBD2,TGTGCCAGCAGCCCCGGCGGCGGGGGGCCCCTCTCTGGGGCCAACGTCCTGACTTTC,CASSPGGGGPLSGANVLTF
TRBJ2-3,TRBV5-1,.,TRBD2,TGCGCCAGCAGCTCGACCTACATAGCGGGTGCCCCAGATACGCAGTATTTT,CASSSTYIAGAPDTQYF
TRBJ2-5,TRBV25-1,.,TRBD1,TGTGCCAGCAGTAGACAGGGGGCCGGGGAGACCCAGTACTTC,CASSRQGAGETQYF
TRBJ1-6,TRBV18,.,.,TGTGCCAGCTCACGGAAAACAGAGAGCTCCTATAATTCACCCCTCCACTTT,CASSRKTESSYNSPLHF
TRBJ1-2,TRBV5-1,.,TRBD1,TGCGCCAGCAGCTCGGCCCGGGACAGCTCCTCTGGCTACACCTTC,CASSSARDSSSGYTF
TRBJ1-3,TRBV7-9,.,.,TGTGCCAGCAGCTTAGTGGTAGGGAGCTCTGGAAACACCATATATTTT,CASSLVVGSSGNTIYF
TRBJ2-1,TRBV7-9,.,.,TGTGCCAGCAGCCCCATCGGAGGATACCACAATGAGCAGTTCTTC,CASSPIGGYHNEQFF
TRBJ1-3,TRBV6-1,.,.,TGTGCCAGCAGTGAAGCCAGAAACACCATATATTTT,CASSEARNTIYF
TRBJ1-2,TRBV6-6,few,.,TGTGCCAGCAGTTACTCGACAGGATACGACTACACCTTC,CASSYSTGYDYTF
TRBJ1-1,TRBV30,.,TRBD1,TGTGCCTGGAGCGACGAGGGACAGAGGACAGCTTTCTTT,CAWSDEGQRTAFF
TRBJ2-1,TRBV2,.,.,TGTGCCAGCAGTCCCCTGGCGGGTTTCCATGAGCAGTTCTTC,CASSPLAGFHEQFF
TRBJ1-1,TRBV19,once,TRBD1,TGTGCCAGTAGCATGCAGGGGGTAACTGAAGCTTTCTTT,CASSMQGVTEAFF
TRBJ2-6,TRBV18,.,.,TGTGCCAGCTCACCAATACGCTCAGACTCTGGGGCCAACGTCCTGACTTTC,CASSPIRSDSGANVLTF
TRBJ1-2,TRBV2,.,.,TGTGCCAGCAGTGAATTGTATCAGGGATATGGCTACACCTTC,CASSELYQGYGYTF
TRBJ1-2,TRBV11-2,.,.,TGTGCCAGCAGCCATAGTGGGAGGGCTAACTATGGCTACACCTTC,CASSHSGRANYGYTF
TRBJ2-3,TRBV6-5,.,TRBD1,TGTGCCACCCCGGGACAGAACACAGATACGCAGTATTTT,CATPGQNTDTQYF
TRBJ2-2,TRBV6-5,once,.,TGTGCCAGCCGGAGGGGCACCGGGGAGCTGTTTTTT,CASRRGTGELFF
TRBJ2-3,TRBV19,.,TRBD2,TGTGCCAGTAAACCCCAGCGGGGGACAGATACGCAGTATTTT,CASKPQRGTDTQYF
TRBJ1-1,TRBV7-2,.,TRBD1,TGTGCCAGCAGCATAGGACAGGCGAACACTGAAGCTTTCTTT,CASSIGQANTEAFF
TRBJ2-1,TRBV9,.,.,TGTGCCAGCAGCGCTACAGGGAATGAGCAGTTCTTC,CASSATGNEQFF
TRBJ2-6,TRBV6-5,.,.,TGTGCCAGCAGTTACGGACAGTCCTCTGGGGCCAACGTCCTGACTTTC,CASSYGQSSGANVLTF
TRBJ1-5,TRBV6-2/TRBV6-3,.,.,TGTGCCAGCAGTTCAGGGTATCAGCCCCAGCATTTT,CASSSGYQPQHF
TRBJ1-6,TRBV15,once,.,TGTGCCACCAGCACCAGGTCCAATTCACCCCTCCACTTT,CATSTRSNSPLHF
TRBJ1-2,TRBV5-6,.,TRBD1,TGTGCCAGCAGCCCCGGGACAGGCTCTACTTTGGATGGCTACACCTTC,CASSPGTGSTLDGYTF
TRBJ1-3,TRBV11-3,.,.,TGTGCCAGCAGCTTAGAACAGGACCACACCATATATTTT,CASSLEQDHTIYF
TRBJ1-2,TRBV13,.,.,TGTGCCAGCAGCTCGAGGACAGAGGGATCCGGCTACACCTTC,CASSSRTEGSGYTF
TRBJ2-7,TRBV13,.,.,TGTGCCAGCAGACCTTCCCAGGGGTTGACCTACGAGCAGTACTTC,CASRPSQGLTYEQYF
TRBJ2-1,TRBV12-3/TRBV12-4,.,.,TGTGCCAGCACCACGGGCTCCTACAATGAGCAGTTCTTC,CASTTGSYNEQFF
TRBJ2-7,TRBV18,once,TRBD1,TGTGCCAGCTCACGGGGACAGAACGAGCAGTACTTC,CASSRGQNEQYF
TRBJ2-5,TRBV5-1,.,TRBD2,TGCGCCAGCAGCCGCTTGGGACTAGCGGGGGGGCCAGAGACCCAGTACTTC,CASSRLGLAGGPETQYF
TRBJ2-2,TRBV15,.,.,TGTGCCACCAGAAAGAAGGGCAGAGGGCCGAACACCGGGGAGCTGTTTTTT,CATRKKGRGPNTGELFF
TRBJ1-4,TRBV7-2,.,.,TGTGCCAGCAGCTCAGGACAGATTAATGAAAAACTGTTTTTT,CASSSGQINEKLFF
TRBJ2-7,TRBV4-2,.,.,TGTGCCAGCAGCCCCGGGGTGGGGGGAAGCTCCTACGAGCAGTACTTC,CASSPGVGGSSYEQYF
TRBJ1-1,TRBV5-4,.,TRBD1,TGTGCCAGCAGCTTTAACAGGGGGTTAAGCACTGAAGCTTTCTTT,CASSFNRGLSTEAFF
TRBJ1-2,TRBV29-1,.,.,TGCAGCGTGTCAGATGGCTACACCTTC,CSVSDGYTF
TRBJ1-4,TRBV6-6,.,.,TGTGCCAGCAGCGAGGGAGCGGCTAATGAAAAACTGTTTTTT,CASSEGAANEKLFF
TRBJ2-7,TRBV4-1,.,.,TGCGCCAGCAGCCAAATCGGCCCGGGAATTGGGAACGAGCAGTACTTC,CASSQIGPGIGNEQYF
TRBJ1-1,TRBV18,.,TRBD1,TGTGCCAGCTCATTGGGACAGGGTGAAGCTTTCTTT,CASSLGQGEAFF
TRBJ1-6,TRBV19,.,TRBD1,TGTGCCAGTAGTATGGGACAGGGGAACTCACCCCTCCACTTT,CASSMGQGNSPLHF
TRBJ2-7,TRBV5-1,.,TRBD1,TGCGCCAGCAGCCGGGACAGGGGAAGCGTCGAGCAGTACTTC,CASSRDRGSVEQYF
TRBJ1-4,TRBV30,.,TRBD1,TGTGCCTGGAGATACATGGGACAGGAGATTGAAAAACTGTTTTTT,CAWRYMGQEIEKLFF
TRBJ1-5,TRBV6-6,.,TRBD1,TGTGCCAGCAGTCAGGGGGACGGCAATCAGCCCCAGCATTTT,CASSQGDGNQPQHF
TRBJ1-2,TRBV10-3,.,.,TGTGCCATCAGTGAGACATCCTCGGGGGGCTACACCTTC,CAISETSSGGYTF
TRBJ2-3,TRBV11-3,.,TRBD2,TGTGCCAGCAGCTTAGCCGGACTAGCGGGGGCCACAGATACGCAGTATTTT,CASSLAGLAGATDTQYF
TRBJ2-7,TRBV7-9,few,TRBD2,TGTGCCAGCAGCTTACCAACCAGCGGGGGCAGCTCCTACGAGCAGTACTTC,CASSLPTSGGSSYEQYF
TRBJ2-4,TRBV6-5,once,TRBD1,TGTGCCAGCAGTTACGACAGGGCCCCCAAAAACATTCAGTACTTC,CASSYDRAPKNIQYF
TRBJ1-6,TRBV5-1,.,TRBD1,TGCGCCAGCAGCTTGGGACAGGGTTATAATTCACCCCTCCACTTT,CASSLGQGYNSPLHF
TRBJ2-3,TRBV14,.,.,TGTGCCAGCAGCCATTCTATGGGGGGGGCGCCGGCCCCAGATACGCAGTATTTT,CASSHSMGGAPAPDTQYF
TRBJ2-7,TRBV7-8,.,TRBD2,TGTGCCAGCAGCTCACGACTAGCGGGGGGTCCCCCCTACGAGCAGTACTTC,CASSSRLAGGPPYEQYF
TRBJ2-5,TRBV10-3,.,.,TGTGCCATCAGTGAAACTGCCCCCACCATCCAAGAGACCCAGTACTTC,CAISETAPTIQETQYF
TRBJ1-1,TRBV12-3/TRBV12-4,.,.,TGTGCCAGCAGTCCTAGACAGGACACTGAAGCTTTCTTT,CASSPRQDTEAFF
TRBJ1-1,TRBV6-5,.,.,TGTGCCAGCAGACAGACAGGATTGAACACTGAAGCTTTCTTT,CASRQTGLNTEAFF
TRBJ2-7,TRBV12-2,once,.,TGTGCAAGTCGCTTAGCGTACCAGGGTTTTACAGAGCAGTACTTC,CASRLAYQGFTEQYF
TRBJ1-1,TRBV29-1,.,.,TGCAGCGTTGAAGAAGGGGGCACTGAAGCTTTCTTT,CSVEEGGTEAFF
TRBJ2-2,TRBV3-1/TRBV3-2,.,TRBD2,TGTGCCAGCAGCTGGGGACTAGCCACCGGGGAGCTGTTTTTT,CASSWGLATGELFF
TRBJ1-2,TRBV9,once,.,TGTGCCAGCAGCCCCCAGGGCGAACGACCGTATGGCTACACCTTC,CASSPQGERPYGYTF
TRBJ1-2,TRBV5-1,.,.,TGCGCCAGCAGCTTGCCTACGGGAACTAACTATGGCTACACCTTC,CASSLPTGTNYGYTF
TRBJ2-7,TRBV19,once,.,TGTGCCAGTAGTCCAAGGACATCCCGATACGAGCAGTACTTC,CASSPRTSRYEQYF